The rows below give T cell receptor beta chains drawn from one sample of a study of Ad26.COV2.S vaccination and SARS-CoV-2 variants. Profiling relied on immunoSEQ multiplex PCR, and the TCRdb table lists in-frame clones only, not all of them. The sample lists under 150,000 clones; about nine tenths were seen once. Source: peripheral blood, taken after recovery from COVID-19. These receptors all stem from a human donor who had recovered from COVID-19. CDR3s leave out the opening cysteine and the closing phenylalanine or tryptophan.

V gene	CDR3 length	J gene	CDR3 protein
TRBV6-5	11	TRBJ1-2	ASAVQQRYGYT
TRBV6-2/TRBV6-3	11	TRBJ1-1	ASSPQNRGEAF
TRBV30	12	TRBJ1-2	AWRNIGGVYGYT
TRBV15	14	TRBJ1-6	ATSFRQTGADSPLH
TRBV4-1	12	TRBJ2-5	ASSQDPHQETQY
TRBV18	11	TRBJ1-2	ASAGSANYGYT
TRBV5-5	13	TRBJ1-3	ASSSGQRSGNTIY
TRBV9	11	TRBJ1-1	ASSVGAKTEAF
TRBV9	11	TRBJ1-1	ASSARPGLEAF
TRBV3-1/TRBV3-2	12	TRBJ2-5	ASTGTGGPETQY
TRBV11-2	15	TRBJ2-7	ASSHLHVPSPFSQEY
TRBV5-6	12	TRBJ2-7	ASSLGGFIHEQY
TRBV28	11	TRBJ1-1	ASSSQGRTEAF
TRBV18	11	TRBJ1-1	ASSPAEGTEAF
TRBV3-1/TRBV3-2	13	TRBJ1-1	ASSQVGKEDTEAF
TRBV28	12	TRBJ1-2	ASSLYSEHYGYT
TRBV19	10	TRBJ1-1	ATDRGRTEAF
TRBV6-5	12	TRBJ1-5	ASSRDNTNQPQH
TRBV5-6	13	TRBJ2-7	ASSSLTGPTYEQY
TRBV27	13	TRBJ1-3	ASSPRVGDGNTIY
TRBV5-4	12	TRBJ2-7	ASSFGGELGEQY
TRBV24-1	14	TRBJ1-6	ATDVGGAGDGSPLH
TRBV4-2	13	TRBJ2-7	ASSHKGQPSLEQY
TRBV6-4	12	TRBJ1-1	ASRGTDENTEAF
TRBV11-2	13	TRBJ2-7	ASSAMLLSSYEQY
TRBV19	13	TRBJ2-7	ASSIGTTSSYEQY
TRBV18	12	TRBJ2-3	ASSPQGYTDTQY
TRBV30	13	TRBJ1-1	AWSGGGWKGTEAF
TRBV5-1	13	TRBJ2-7	ASSIGQGNSYEQY
TRBV11-3	12	TRBJ2-2	ASSLTRSSGELF
TRBV6-5	11	TRBJ1-5	ASSPRKRQPQH
TRBV10-1	10	TRBJ2-1	ATPAGWDEQF
TRBV5-1	16	TRBJ2-6	ASSLGDGRSSGANVLT
TRBV28	12	TRBJ2-2	ASTSGGGGGELF
TRBV9	14	TRBJ2-5	ASSVAPERVRETQY
TRBV11-2	14	TRBJ2-2	ASSPRGGANTGELF
TRBV5-1	14	TRBJ1-1	ASSLDWGGVNTEAF
TRBV3-1/TRBV3-2	14	TRBJ2-3	ASSQQQGSSTDTQY
TRBV28	15	TRBJ1-2	ASNTLRGGHLGSGYT
TRBV5-1	10	TRBJ1-2	ASSKDNYGYT
TRBV24-1	12	TRBJ1-5	ATSRGGNNQPQH
TRBV9	13	TRBJ2-1	ASSVGTAEGDEQF
TRBV5-1	13	TRBJ2-6	ASSPTVSGANVLT
TRBV29-1	11	TRBJ2-7	SVEGVTKYEQY
TRBV15	16	TRBJ1-4	ATSRDRQAARTNEKLF
TRBV28	13	TRBJ2-2	ASWKAGENTGELF
TRBV11-2	10	TRBJ2-5	ASSFSVETQY
TRBV5-1	11	TRBJ1-1	ASISDGDTEAF
TRBV2	11	TRBJ2-7	ASSDDLAYEQY
TRBV5-1	11	TRBJ2-7	ASSLERNYEQY
TRBV6-1	10	TRBJ1-1	ASSDRGTEAF